What follows describes a single T cell receptor (beta chain). These data originate in a study of OX40 agonist ivuxolimab in advanced cancers. The protocol was immunoSEQ multiplex PCR, while the TCRdb copy is restricted to in-frame clones and leaves out a portion. The repertoire holds over 55,000 clones, 80% to 90% seen once, with approximately 5% in the top ten. Trimming at V came to 10 bases and at J to 2 bases, leaving 4 bases not matched to a gene. The CDR3 is 12 amino acids. Germline values: CDR1 LNHDA, CDR2 SQIVND (reference sequence). This chain links TRBV19 with TRBJ2-7; 8 bases match TRBD1. Sequencing was performed on CD4+ or CD8+ T cells sorted from blood, taken in a trial of the OX40 agonist ivuxolimab. The source of this sequence is an adult with an advanced solid tumor such as melanoma, head and neck, liver or kidney cancer. CDR3 region: CATRQGPYEQYF. CDR3 in DNA: TGTGCCACCCGACAGGGGCCCTACGAGCAGTACTTC.